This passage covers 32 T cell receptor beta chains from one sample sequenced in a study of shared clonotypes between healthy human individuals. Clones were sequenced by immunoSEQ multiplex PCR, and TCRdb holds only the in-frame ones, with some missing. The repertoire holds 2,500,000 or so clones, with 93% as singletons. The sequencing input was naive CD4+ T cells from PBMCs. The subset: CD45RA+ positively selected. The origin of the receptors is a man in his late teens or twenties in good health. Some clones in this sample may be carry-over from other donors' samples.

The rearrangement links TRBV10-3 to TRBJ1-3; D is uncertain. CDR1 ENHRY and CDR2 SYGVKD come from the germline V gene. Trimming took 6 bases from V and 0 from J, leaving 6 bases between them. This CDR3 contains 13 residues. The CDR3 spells CAIRGASGNTIYF. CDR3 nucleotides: TGTGCCATCAGGGGAGCCTCTGGAAACACCATATATTTT.

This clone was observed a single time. The CDR3, as DNA: TGCAGCGTGACGAAAGGTAGCACTGAAGCTTTCTTT. This codes for CSVTKGSTEAFF. The V and J genes are TRBV29-1 and TRBJ1-1; no definite D call. The V end was cut by 6 bases, the J end by 4 bases, with 12 bases between. The CDR3 totals 12 residues. The germline V gene encodes CDR1 SQVTM and CDR2 ANQGSEA.

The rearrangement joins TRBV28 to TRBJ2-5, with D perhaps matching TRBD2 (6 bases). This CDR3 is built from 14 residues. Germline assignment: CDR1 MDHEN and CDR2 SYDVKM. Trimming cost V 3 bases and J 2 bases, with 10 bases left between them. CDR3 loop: CASSLDYSQETQYF. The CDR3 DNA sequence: TGTGCCAGCAGTTTGGACTACTCTCAAGAGACCCAGTACTTC.

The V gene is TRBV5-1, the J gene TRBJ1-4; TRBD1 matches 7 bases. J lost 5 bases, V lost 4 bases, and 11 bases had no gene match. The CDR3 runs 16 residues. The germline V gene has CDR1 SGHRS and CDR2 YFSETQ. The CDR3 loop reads CASSVGTVGGNEKLFF. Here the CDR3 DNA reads TGCGCCAGCAGCGTAGGGACAGTCGGGGGAAATGAAAAACTGTTTTTT.

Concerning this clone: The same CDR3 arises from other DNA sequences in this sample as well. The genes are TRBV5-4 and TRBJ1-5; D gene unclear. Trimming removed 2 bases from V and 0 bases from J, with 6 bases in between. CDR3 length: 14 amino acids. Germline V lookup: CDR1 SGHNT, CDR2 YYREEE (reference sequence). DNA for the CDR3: TGTGCCAGCAGCTTTAACCCTAGCAATCAGCCCCAGCATTTT. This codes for CASSFNPSNQPQHF.

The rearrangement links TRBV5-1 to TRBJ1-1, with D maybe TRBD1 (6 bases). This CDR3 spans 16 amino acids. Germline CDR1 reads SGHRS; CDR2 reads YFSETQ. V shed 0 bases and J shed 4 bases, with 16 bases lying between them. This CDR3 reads CASSLGGGGFRTEAFF. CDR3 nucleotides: TGCGCCAGCAGCTTGGGTGGAGGGGGATTTCGCACTGAAGCTTTCTTT.

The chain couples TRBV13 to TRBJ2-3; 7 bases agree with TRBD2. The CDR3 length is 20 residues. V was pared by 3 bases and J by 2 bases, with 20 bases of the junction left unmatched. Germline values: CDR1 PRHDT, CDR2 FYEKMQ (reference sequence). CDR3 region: CASSFKAGVAAGIYTDTQYF. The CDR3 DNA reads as TGTGCCAGCAGCTTCAAGGCGGGAGTGGCGGCAGGAATTTACACAGATACGCAGTATTTT.

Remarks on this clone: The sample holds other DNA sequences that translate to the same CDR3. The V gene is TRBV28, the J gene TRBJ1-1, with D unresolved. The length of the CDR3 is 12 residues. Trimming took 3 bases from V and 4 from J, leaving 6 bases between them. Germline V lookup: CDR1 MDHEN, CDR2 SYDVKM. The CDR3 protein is CASSLGSTEAFF. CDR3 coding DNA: TGTGCCAGCAGTTTGGGCAGCACTGAAGCTTTCTTT.

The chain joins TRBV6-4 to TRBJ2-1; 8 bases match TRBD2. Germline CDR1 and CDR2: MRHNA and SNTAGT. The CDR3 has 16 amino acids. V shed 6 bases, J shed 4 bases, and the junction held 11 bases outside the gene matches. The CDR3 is CASSSTGTRYYNEQFF. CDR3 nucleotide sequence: TGTGCCAGCAGCTCAACCGGGACTAGATATTACAATGAGCAGTTCTTC.

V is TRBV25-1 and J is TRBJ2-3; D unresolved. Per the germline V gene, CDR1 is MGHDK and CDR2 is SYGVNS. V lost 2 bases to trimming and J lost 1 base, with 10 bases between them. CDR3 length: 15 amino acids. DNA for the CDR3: TGTGCCAGCAGTGAAAATCGGCAGGGCACAGATACGCAGTATTTT. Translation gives CASSENRQGTDTQYF.

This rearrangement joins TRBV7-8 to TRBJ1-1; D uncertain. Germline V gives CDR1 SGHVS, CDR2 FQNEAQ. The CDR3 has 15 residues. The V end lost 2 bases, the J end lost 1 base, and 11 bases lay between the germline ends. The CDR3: CASSLFGVSNTEAFF. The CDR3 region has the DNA TGTGCCAGCAGCTTATTCGGGGTCTCGAACACTGAAGCTTTCTTT.

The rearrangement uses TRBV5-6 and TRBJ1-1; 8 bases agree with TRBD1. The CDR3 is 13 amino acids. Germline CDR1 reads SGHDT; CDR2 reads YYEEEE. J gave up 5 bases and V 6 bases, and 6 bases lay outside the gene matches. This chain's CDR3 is CASNRGVGTEAFF. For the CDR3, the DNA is TGTGCCAGCAACAGGGGGGTCGGGACTGAAGCTTTCTTT.

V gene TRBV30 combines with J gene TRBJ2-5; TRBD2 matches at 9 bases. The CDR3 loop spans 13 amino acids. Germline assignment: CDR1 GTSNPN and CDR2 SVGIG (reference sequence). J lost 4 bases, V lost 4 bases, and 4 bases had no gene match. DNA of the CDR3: TGTGCCTGGAATAGCGGGGGAGGAGAGACCCAGTACTTC. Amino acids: CAWNSGGGETQYF.

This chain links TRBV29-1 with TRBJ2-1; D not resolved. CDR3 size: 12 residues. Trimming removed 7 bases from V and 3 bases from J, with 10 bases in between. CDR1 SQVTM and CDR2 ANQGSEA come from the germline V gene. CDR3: CSAPNGYNEQFF. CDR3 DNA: TGCAGCGCCCCAAATGGCTACAATGAGCAGTTCTTC.

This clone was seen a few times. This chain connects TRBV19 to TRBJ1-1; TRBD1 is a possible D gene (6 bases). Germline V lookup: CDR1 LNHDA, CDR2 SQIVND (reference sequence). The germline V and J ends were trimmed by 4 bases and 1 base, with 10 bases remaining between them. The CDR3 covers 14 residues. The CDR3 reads CASSTGVGNTEAFF. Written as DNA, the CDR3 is TGTGCCAGTAGTACAGGGGTGGGGAACACTGAAGCTTTCTTT.

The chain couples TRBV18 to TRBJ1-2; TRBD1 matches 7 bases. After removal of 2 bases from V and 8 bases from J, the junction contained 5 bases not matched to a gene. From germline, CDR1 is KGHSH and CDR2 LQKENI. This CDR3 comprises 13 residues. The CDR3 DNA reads TGTGCCAGCTCACCAGACAGGGTGGGAGGCTACACCTTC. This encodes CASSPDRVGGYTF.

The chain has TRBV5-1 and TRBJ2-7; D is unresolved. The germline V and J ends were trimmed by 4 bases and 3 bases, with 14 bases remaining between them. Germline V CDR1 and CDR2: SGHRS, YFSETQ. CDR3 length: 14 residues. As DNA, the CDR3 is TGCGCCAGCAGCCGTGACGTGGCTTACTACGAGCAGTACTTC. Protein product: CASSRDVAYYEQYF.

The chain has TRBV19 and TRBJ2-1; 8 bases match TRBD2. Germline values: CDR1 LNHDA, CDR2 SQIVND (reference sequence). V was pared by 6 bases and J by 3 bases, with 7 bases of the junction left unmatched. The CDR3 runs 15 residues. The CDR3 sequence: CASRISGSIYNEQFF. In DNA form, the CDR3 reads TGTGCCAGTAGAATAAGCGGGAGCATCTACAATGAGCAGTTCTTC.

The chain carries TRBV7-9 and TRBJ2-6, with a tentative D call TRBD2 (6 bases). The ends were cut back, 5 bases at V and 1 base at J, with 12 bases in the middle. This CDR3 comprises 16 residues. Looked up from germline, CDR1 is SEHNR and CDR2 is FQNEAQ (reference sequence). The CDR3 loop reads CASSLPGVSGANVLTF. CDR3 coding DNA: TGTGCCAGCAGCCTCCCGGGGGTTTCTGGGGCCAACGTCCTGACTTTC.

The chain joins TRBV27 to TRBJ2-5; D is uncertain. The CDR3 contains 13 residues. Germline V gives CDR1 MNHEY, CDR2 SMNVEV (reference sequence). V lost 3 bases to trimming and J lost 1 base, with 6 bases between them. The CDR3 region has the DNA TGTGCCAGCAGTTTCTCAGTCCAAGAGACCCAGTACTTC. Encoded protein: CASSFSVQETQYF.

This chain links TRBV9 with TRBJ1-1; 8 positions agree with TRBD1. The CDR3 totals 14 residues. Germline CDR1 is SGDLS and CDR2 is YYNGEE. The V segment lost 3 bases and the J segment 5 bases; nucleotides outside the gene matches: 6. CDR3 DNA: TGTGCCAGCAGCGCCCGGACAGGGACTACTGAAGCTTTCTTT. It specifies CASSARTGTTEAFF.

Here the CDR3 DNA reads TGTGCCTCCGAGGGAGACAGGGTTACTGAAGCTTTCTTT. Its protein is CASEGDRVTEAFF. V and J are TRBV28 and TRBJ1-1; 7 bases map to TRBD1. Germline V lookup: CDR1 MDHEN, CDR2 SYDVKM. The CDR3 loop spans 13 amino acids. V was clipped by 11 bases and J by 5 bases; unmatched bases: 11.

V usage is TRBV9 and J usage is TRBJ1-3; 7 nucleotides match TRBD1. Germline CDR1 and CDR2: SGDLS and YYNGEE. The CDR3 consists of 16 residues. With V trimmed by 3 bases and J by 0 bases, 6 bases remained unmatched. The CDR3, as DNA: TGTGCCAGCAGCGGAGGGGACAGTAGCTCTGGAAACACCATATATTTT. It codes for CASSGGDSSSGNTIYF. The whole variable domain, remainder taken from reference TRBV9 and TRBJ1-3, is DSGVTQTPKHLITATGQRVTLRCSPRSGDLSVYWYQQSLDQGLQFLIQYYNGEERAKGNILERFSAQQFPDLHSELNLSSLELGDSALYFCASSGGDSSSGNTIYFGEGSWLTVV.

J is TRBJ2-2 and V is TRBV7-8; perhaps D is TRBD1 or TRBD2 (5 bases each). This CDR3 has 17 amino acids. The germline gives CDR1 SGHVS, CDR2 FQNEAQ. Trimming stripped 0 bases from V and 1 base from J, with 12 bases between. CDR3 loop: CASSLARDLRNTGELFF. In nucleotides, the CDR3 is TGTGCCAGCAGCTTAGCGAGGGACCTAAGGAACACCGGGGAGCTGTTTTTT.

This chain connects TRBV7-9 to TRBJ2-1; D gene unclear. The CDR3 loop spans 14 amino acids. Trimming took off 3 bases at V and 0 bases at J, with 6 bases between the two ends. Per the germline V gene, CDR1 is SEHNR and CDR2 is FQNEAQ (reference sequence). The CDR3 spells CASSFSSSYNEQFF. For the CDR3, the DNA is TGTGCCAGCAGCTTTAGTAGCTCCTACAATGAGCAGTTCTTC. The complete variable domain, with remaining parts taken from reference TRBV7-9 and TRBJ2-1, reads DTGVSQNPRHKITKRGQNVTFRCDPISEHNRLYWYRQTLGQGPEFLTYFQNEAQLEKSRLLSDRFSAERPKGSFSTLEIQRTEQGDSAMYLCASSFSSSYNEQFFGPGTRLTVL.

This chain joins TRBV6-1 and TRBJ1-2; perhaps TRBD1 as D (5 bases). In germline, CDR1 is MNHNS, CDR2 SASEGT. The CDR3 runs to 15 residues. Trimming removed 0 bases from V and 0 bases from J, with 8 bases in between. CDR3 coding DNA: TGTGCCAGCAGTGAAGCAGACAGAACTAACTATGGCTACACCTTC. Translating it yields CASSEADRTNYGYTF.

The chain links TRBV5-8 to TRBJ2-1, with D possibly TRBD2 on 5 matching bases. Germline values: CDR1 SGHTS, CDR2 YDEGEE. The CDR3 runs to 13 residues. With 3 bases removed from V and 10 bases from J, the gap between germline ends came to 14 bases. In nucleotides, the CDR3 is TGTGCCAGCAGCTCGGCGGAGGTTGGGGAGCAGTTCTTC. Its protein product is CASSSAEVGEQFF.

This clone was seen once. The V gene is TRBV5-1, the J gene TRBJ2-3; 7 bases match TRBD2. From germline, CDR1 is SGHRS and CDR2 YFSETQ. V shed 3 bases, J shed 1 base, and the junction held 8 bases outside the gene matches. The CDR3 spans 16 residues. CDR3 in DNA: TGCGCCAGCAGCTCGAAAATAGCGGGCCGCACAGATACGCAGTATTTT. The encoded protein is CASSSKIAGRTDTQYF.

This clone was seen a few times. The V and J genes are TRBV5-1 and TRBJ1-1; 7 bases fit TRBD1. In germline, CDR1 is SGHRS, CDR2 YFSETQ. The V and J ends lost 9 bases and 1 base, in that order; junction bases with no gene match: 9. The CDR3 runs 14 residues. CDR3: CATTLQGPNTEAFF. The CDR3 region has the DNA TGCGCCACAACCTTACAGGGGCCGAACACTGAAGCTTTCTTT.

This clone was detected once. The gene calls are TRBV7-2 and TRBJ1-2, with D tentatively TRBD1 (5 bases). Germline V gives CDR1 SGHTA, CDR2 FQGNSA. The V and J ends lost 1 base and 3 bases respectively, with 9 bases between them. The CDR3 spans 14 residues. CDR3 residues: CASSLGRDYYGYTF. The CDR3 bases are TGTGCCAGCAGCTTAGGTCGGGACTACTATGGCTACACCTTC.

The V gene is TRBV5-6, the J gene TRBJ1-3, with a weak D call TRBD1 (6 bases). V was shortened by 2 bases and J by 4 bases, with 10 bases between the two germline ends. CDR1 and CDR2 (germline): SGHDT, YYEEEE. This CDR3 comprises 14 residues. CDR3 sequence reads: CASSLQGKGNTIYF. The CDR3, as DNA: TGTGCCAGCAGCTTACAGGGAAAGGGAAACACCATATATTTT.

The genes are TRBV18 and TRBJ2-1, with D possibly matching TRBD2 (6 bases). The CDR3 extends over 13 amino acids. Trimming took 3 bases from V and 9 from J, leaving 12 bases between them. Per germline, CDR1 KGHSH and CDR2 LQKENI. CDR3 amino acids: CASSPGLQGEQFF. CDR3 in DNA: TGTGCCAGCTCACCGGGACTTCAAGGTGAGCAGTTCTTC.